Sequencing of this T cell receptor (beta chain) was carried out in a study of identical twins. Study-wide results and limits: Invariant populations such as MAIT and iNKT cells could partly muddle zero-insertion analyses.

TCRdb re-called the 5' RACE reads with MiXCR, one entry per CDR3 protein. Of 200,000 to 250,000 distinct CDR3 sequences in the sample, 5.5% to 7% were seen once. As regards this clonotype: Antigen specificity is unknown.

The CDR3 sequence is 14 residues long. Trimming cost V 0 bases and J 6 bases, with 8 bases left between them. In germline, CDR1 is LGHNA, CDR2 YNFKEQ. The same data also contributed to another study, on yellow fever vaccine responses in identical twins.

This receptor was taken from a woman aged 18-29 years in good health. Sample: memory (CD45RO+) T cells sorted from blood. The chain uses TRBV4-2 and TRBJ2-2; D is ambiguous. CDR3 region: CASSQDLLPGELFF. In nucleotides, the CDR3 is TGTGCCAGCAGCCAAGATCTACTCCCCGGGGAGCTGTTTTTT.